This is a list of T cell receptor beta chains from one sample in a study of control samples from healthy donors and cancer patients. Sequencing used immunoSEQ multiplex PCR; TCRdb keeps in-frame clones, though not all of them. The sample lists about 220,000 clones; roughly 94% were seen once. The specimen was blood. The receptors were gathered from a man aged 50 to 60 in good health. Both conserved end residues are part of each CDR3. The order of the fields is D gene, J gene, V gene, CDR3 protein, CDR3 DNA. The D gene is left open where the match is weak.

NA	TRBJ2-2	TRBV7-2	CASSLVGGLTGELFF	TGTGCCAGCAGCTTAGTGGGGGGCCTAACCGGGGAGCTGTTTTTT
NA	TRBJ1-2	TRBV7-8	CASSSYLGSDNYGYTF	TGTGCCAGCAGCTCTTACCTCGGGTCCGATAATTATGGCTACACCTTC
NA	TRBJ2-3	TRBV6-5	CASSLQGSGDTQYF	TGTGCCAGCAGTCTACAGGGTTCCGGAGATACGCAGTATTTT
NA	TRBJ2-7	TRBV19	CASSPGATYEQYF	TGTGCCAGTAGTCCCGGGGCTACCTACGAGCAGTACTTC
NA	TRBJ2-3	TRBV5-1	CASSFIDKGTDTQYF	TGCGCCAGCAGCTTCATTGACAAAGGCACAGATACGCAGTATTTT
NA	TRBJ1-5	TRBV15	CATSRDGISLQDYQPQHF	TGTGCCACCAGCAGAGACGGCATTTCCCTCCAGGATTATCAGCCCCAGCATTTT
NA	TRBJ2-1	TRBV24-1	CATSSPRASFGNEQFF	TGTGCCACCAGTTCCCCTAGGGCCTCCTTTGGGAATGAGCAGTTCTTC
NA	TRBJ1-1	TRBV5-6	CASSWGTEAFF	TGTGCCAGCAGCTGGGGGACAGAAGCTTTCTTT
NA	TRBJ1-4	TRBV2	CASSEEEERAGAPSNEKLFF	TGTGCCAGCAGTGAAGAGGAGGAAAGGGCAGGAGCCCCCTCTAATGAAAAACTGTTTTTT
NA	TRBJ1-3	TRBV6-1	CASSDLAVSGNTIYF	TGTGCCAGCAGTGATCTAGCCGTCTCTGGAAACACCATATATTTT
NA	TRBJ1-2	TRBV7-9	CASSTRGGGFYGYTF	TGTGCCAGCAGCACCCGGGGAGGGGGTTTTTATGGCTACACCTTC